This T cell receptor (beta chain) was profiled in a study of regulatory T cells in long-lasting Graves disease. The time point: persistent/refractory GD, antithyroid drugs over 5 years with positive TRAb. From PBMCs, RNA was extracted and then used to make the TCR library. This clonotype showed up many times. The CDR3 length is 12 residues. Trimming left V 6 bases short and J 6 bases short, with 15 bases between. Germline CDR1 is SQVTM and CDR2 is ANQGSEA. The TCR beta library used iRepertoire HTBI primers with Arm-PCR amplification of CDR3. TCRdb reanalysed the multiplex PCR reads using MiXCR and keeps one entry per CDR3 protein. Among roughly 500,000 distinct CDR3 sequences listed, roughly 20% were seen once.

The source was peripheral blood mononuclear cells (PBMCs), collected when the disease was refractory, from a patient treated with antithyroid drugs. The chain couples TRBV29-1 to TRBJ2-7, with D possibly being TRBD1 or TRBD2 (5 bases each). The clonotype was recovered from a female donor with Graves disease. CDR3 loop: CSVNRDGGEQYF. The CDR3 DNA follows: TGCAGCGTGAATAGGGACGGAGGCGAGCAGTACTTC.